The 23 T cell receptor beta chains given below trace back to one sample, sequenced in a study of blood T cell repertoires in COVID-19. This table comes from immunoSEQ multiplex PCR, and its TCRdb copy is limited to in-frame clones, with some not included. Here the sample spans hundreds of thousands of clones, roughly 90% being singletons. The sample consisted of peripheral blood. The receptor source for this set is a young woman with active or convalescent COVID-19.

The rearrangement joins TRBV5-1 to TRBJ1-2; 8 positions agree with TRBD1. The CDR3 extends over 13 amino acids. J was trimmed by 7 bases and V by 7 bases; bases with no gene match: 9. The germline CDR1 and CDR2 sequences are SGHRS and YFSETQ. The CDR3 protein is CASREGTGSGYTF. In nucleotides, the CDR3 is TGCGCCAGCCGCGAAGGGACAGGAAGTGGCTACACCTTC.

DNA for the CDR3: TGCGCCAGCACCTACGGCGGGACAGCTAATGAAAAACTGTTTTTT. Translated, it gives CASTYGGTANEKLFF. This sequence joins TRBV5-1 and TRBJ1-4; 7 bases are shared with TRBD1. V trimming: 6 bases; J trimming: 3 bases; junction bases outside the gene matches: 8. The CDR3 runs to 15 residues. The V gene's germline CDR1 is SGHRS and CDR2 YFSETQ. Full variable domain (remainder filled in from reference TRBV5-1 and TRBJ1-4): KAGVTQTPRYLIKTRGQQVTLSCSPISGHRSVSWYQQTPGQGLQFLFEYFSETQRNKGNFPGRFSGRQFSNSRSEMNVSTLELGDSALYLCASTYGGTANEKLFFGSGTQLSVL.

The chain joins TRBV6-6 to TRBJ1-1; D remains ambiguous. Germline values: CDR1 MNHNY, CDR2 SVGAGI (reference sequence). Trimming left V 0 bases short and J 1 base short, with 9 bases between. The CDR3 spans 15 residues. The CDR3 region has the DNA TGTGCCAGCAGTTACTCCAGTGGAGGGAACACTGAAGCTTTCTTT. It is translated as CASSYSSGGNTEAFF.

V gene TRBV6-6 combines with J gene TRBJ2-5; the D gene is possibly TRBD2 (7 bases). V was shortened by 5 bases and J by 4 bases, with 20 bases between the two germline ends. This CDR3 has 16 amino acids. Germline CDR1 MNHNY, CDR2 SVGAGI (reference sequence). CDR3 residues: CASSQSGKRGGETQYF. For the CDR3, the DNA is TGTGCCAGCAGTCAATCCGGGAAAAGGGGGGGAGAGACCCAGTACTTC.

V and J are TRBV30 and TRBJ2-7; maybe TRBD1 (5 bases). Germline V CDR1 and CDR2: GTSNPN, SVGIG (reference sequence). This CDR3 spans 15 amino acids. V lost 3 bases and J 1 base, leaving 16 bases between the germline ends. DNA of the CDR3: TGTGCCTGGAGCGGCGGACACGCGCATTCCTACGAGCAGTACTTC. Protein sequence: CAWSGGHAHSYEQYF.

V and J are TRBV12-1 and TRBJ2-2; TRBD2 is taken as the D call from the table, unchecked against the DNA. TRBV12-1 is tagged as a pseudogene. There are 17 residues in the CDR3. CDR3 nucleotides: TGTGCCAGCAGACAAAGACCGGGACTAACTAACACCGGGGAGCTGTTTTTT. It yields the protein CASRQRPGLTNTGELFF.

The rearrangement links TRBV3-1 (or the pseudogene TRBV3-2) to TRBJ1-1; D unclear. Germline lookup yields CDR1 LGHDT and CDR2 YNNKEL (reference sequence). V shed 2 bases and J shed 3 bases, with 13 bases lying between them. The CDR3 runs 15 residues. CDR3 in amino acids: CASSQIVDFDTEAFF. The CDR3 nucleotides read TGTGCCAGCAGCCAAATAGTGGACTTCGACACTGAAGCTTTCTTT.

The rearrangement uses TRBV4-2 and TRBJ2-2; D call uncertain. This CDR3 is built from 16 residues. Deletions cut 0 bases from V and 1 base from J, with 9 bases between. CDR1 and CDR2 from the germline V gene are LGHNA and YNFKEQ. The CDR3 coding sequence is TGTGCCAGCAGCCAAGAATCCCCAGGGAACACCGGGGAGCTGTTTTTT. Amino acids: CASSQESPGNTGELFF.

This chain joins TRBV19 and TRBJ2-1, with TRBD2 matching over 10 bases. The V gene end was trimmed by 5 bases and the J gene end by 7 bases; junction bases not matched to a gene: 14. The germline V gene has CDR1 LNHDA and CDR2 SQIVND (reference sequence). The CDR3 runs 17 residues. The CDR3, as DNA: TGTGCCAGTAGTGACAGGGGCCAGCGGGGGGGCCTGAATGAGCAGTTCTTC. Translation gives CASSDRGQRGGLNEQFF.

In its sample, this clone was seen once. The gene calls are TRBV3-1 (or the pseudogene TRBV3-2) and TRBJ1-2; the D is unclear. The CDR3 is 14 residues long. Trimming removed 0 bases from V and 4 bases from J, with 9 bases in between. In germline, CDR1 is LGHDT, CDR2 YNNKEL (reference sequence). CDR3 sequence (DNA): TGTGCCAGCAGCCAAGAGAGCCGTTTCTATGGCTACACCTTC. Its protein product is CASSQESRFYGYTF.

The chain combines TRBV5-5 with TRBJ2-3; D uncertain. V lost 0 bases to trimming and J lost 0 bases, with 8 bases between them. The V gene's germline CDR1 is SGHKS and CDR2 YYEKEE (reference sequence). This CDR3 spans 15 amino acids. The CDR3 nucleotides are TGTGCCAGCAGCTTGGGGCTCGGGAGCACAGATACGCAGTATTTT. Translated, it gives CASSLGLGSTDTQYF.

V gene TRBV3-1 (or the pseudogene TRBV3-2) combines with J gene TRBJ2-7; 8 bases agree with TRBD1. Germline V gene lookup returns CDR1 LGHDT and CDR2 YNNKEL (reference sequence). The J segment lost 2 bases and the V segment lost 2 bases, leaving 5 bases of the junction unmatched. The CDR3 runs to 15 residues. CDR3 in amino acids: CASSQFGQGPYEQYF. DNA of the CDR3: TGTGCCAGCAGCCAATTTGGACAGGGCCCCTACGAGCAGTACTTC.

The V gene is TRBV5-1, the J gene TRBJ2-3; the D gene is possibly TRBD1 (6 bases). Germline V CDR1 and CDR2: SGHRS, YFSETQ. CDR3 length: 14 amino acids. Trimming pared 1 base from V and 2 bases from J, leaving 8 bases between. CDR3 in amino acids: CASSLTGLTDTQYF. CDR3 bases: TGCGCCAGCAGCTTGACAGGGCTCACAGATACGCAGTATTTT.

This chain connects TRBV4-2 to TRBJ2-1; possibly TRBD1 for D (5 bases). Trimming cost V 4 bases and J 4 bases, with 8 bases left between them. The germline CDR1 and CDR2 sequences are LGHNA and YNFKEQ. The CDR3 is 13 residues long. In DNA, the CDR3 is TGTGCCAGCAGCCCAGGGATTTACAATGAGCAGTTCTTC. Its protein product is CASSPGIYNEQFF.

This clone appeared a few times. The V call is TRBV19, the J call TRBJ1-2, with D hard to call. CDR1 and CDR2 (germline): LNHDA, SQIVND (reference sequence). The V end lost 10 bases, the J end lost 3 bases, and 6 bases lay between the germline ends. CDR3 length: 10 residues. The CDR3 loop reads CATRDYGYTF. DNA of the CDR3: TGTGCCACACGAGACTATGGCTACACCTTC.

V usage is TRBV2 and J usage is TRBJ1-2, with 7 bases that match TRBD1. CDR3 length: 13 residues. CDR1 is SNHLY and CDR2 is FYNNEI in the germline V gene. Germline trimming cut 2 bases from V and 6 bases from J; bases unmatched to any gene: 3. The CDR3 is CASSESGGDGYTF. Written as DNA, the CDR3 is TGTGCCAGCAGTGAATCAGGGGGAGATGGCTACACCTTC.

CDR3 amino acids: CASSPKTGGHGYTF. The CDR3 coding sequence is TGTGCCAGCTCACCTAAGACAGGGGGCCATGGCTACACCTTC. The chain is built from TRBV18 and TRBJ1-2, with 10 bases identical to TRBD1. V was clipped by 3 bases and J by 6 bases; unmatched bases: 4. The CDR3 sequence is 14 residues long. Germline loops: CDR1 KGHSH, CDR2 LQKENI.

J is TRBJ1-5 and V is TRBV5-3; 8 bases fit TRBD1. TRBV5-3 carries the ORF label, with uncertain function. V lost 4 bases, J lost 7 bases, and 10 bases stayed unmatched. This CDR3 has 15 residues. The CDR3 nucleotides read TGTGCCAGAAGCCAGACAGGGGCTTCACGACAGCCCCAGCATTTT. This codes for CARSQTGASRQPQHF.

This clone was picked up one time. The J gene is TRBJ1-3, the V gene TRBV3-1 (or the pseudogene TRBV3-2), with D possibly TRBD1 on 6 matching bases. Germline CDR1 reads LGHDT; CDR2 reads YNNKEL (reference sequence). V was pared by 4 bases and J by 0 bases, with 16 bases between. CDR3 length: 17 amino acids. The CDR3 DNA follows: TGTGCCAGCAGCCTTTACAGCGGGGGCCACTCTGGAAACACCATATATTTT. It translates to CASSLYSGGHSGNTIYF.

The chain uses TRBV18 and TRBJ1-1; 8 bases agree with TRBD1. Germline values: CDR1 KGHSH, CDR2 LQKENI. The CDR3 is made up of 17 amino acids. Trimming cost V 1 base and J 1 base; bases outside gene matches: 8. The CDR3 reads CASSPLSGQAKNTEAFF. The CDR3 nucleotides read TGTGCCAGCTCACCACTCTCGGGACAGGCGAAGAACACTGAAGCTTTCTTT.

This clone was recorded once. The V call is TRBV6-2 or TRBV6-3, the J call TRBJ2-3, with D unclear. Trimming took 6 bases from V and 2 from J, leaving 21 bases between them. Germline-derived CDR1 and CDR2 are MNHEY and SVGEGT. The CDR3 contains 17 residues. The CDR3 protein is CASRPGTRLLLTDTQYF. For the CDR3, the DNA is TGTGCCAGCAGACCTGGCACAAGACTCTTACTCACAGATACGCAGTATTTT.

The chain couples TRBV9 to TRBJ2-3; 8 bases line up with TRBD2. This CDR3 contains 16 residues. With V trimmed by 0 bases and J by 2 bases, 5 bases remained unmatched. Germline CDR1 and CDR2: SGDLS and YYNGEE. CDR3 loop: CASSVDREGLTDTQYF. The CDR3 DNA sequence: TGTGCCAGCAGCGTAGATCGGGAGGGCCTCACAGATACGCAGTATTTT.

The chain joins TRBV3-1 (or the pseudogene TRBV3-2) to TRBJ1-6; no clear D. Trimming shortened V by 0 bases and J by 6 bases, and 6 bases separated the two germline ends. CDR1 and CDR2 (germline): LGHDT, YNNKEL (reference sequence). CDR3 length: 14 amino acids. The CDR3 region is CASSQDRSNSPLHF. CDR3 nucleotides: TGTGCCAGCAGCCAAGATCGGAGTAATTCACCCCTCCACTTT.